This TCR beta chain was documented in a study of identical twins. Study-level results: The study found that models underestimated out-of-frame TCR alpha sharing in monozygotic twins. The analysis was cross-sectional rather than longitudinal within donors.

Concerning this clonotype itself: The target antigen is unknown.

V shed 6 bases and J shed 6 bases, with 11 bases lying between them. This CDR3 has 13 amino acids. Per the germline V gene, CDR1 is LGHDT and CDR2 is YNNKEL (reference sequence). TCRdb independently ran MiXCR on the 5' RACE reads; one entry per CDR3 protein. The sample records nearly 250,000 distinct CDR3 sequences, 5.5% to 7% being singletons. The same specimen was also included in a second study, on yellow fever vaccine responses in identical twins. That study adds: Reportedly, twins' vaccine T cell responses looked partly convergent and partly personalized.

The sample comprised memory (CD45RO+) T cells sorted from blood. This sequence was found in a young woman in good health. The rearrangement joins TRBV3-1 to TRBJ2-2; tentative D call: TRBD1 (6 bases). CDR3 DNA: TGTGCCAGCAGTCCAGGGGTTTCCGGGGAGCTGTTTTTT. This translates into CASSPGVSGELFF.